Shown below are 12 T cell receptor beta chains from a single sample sequenced in a study of cytomegalovirus exposure and HLA in healthy donors. PCR used 60 Vbeta primers and 13 Jbeta primers. Generated by immunoSEQ multiplex PCR, the TCRdb table keeps only in-frame clones and is missing some. The sample carries about 110,000 clones, more than 75% recorded once. What was sequenced was PBMCs. The receptor source for this set is a man aged 40-49 years in good health and CMV-seronegative.

The chain joins TRBV5-1 to TRBJ2-1; TRBD2 matches at 14 bases. Germline loops: CDR1 SGHRS, CDR2 YFSETQ. The CDR3 runs 16 residues. Germline trimming cut 4 bases from V and 5 bases from J; bases unmatched to any gene: 5. CDR3 sequence (DNA): TGCGCCAGCAGCACCGGACTAGCGGGGGGCCACAATGAGCAGTTCTTC. Protein product: CASSTGLAGGHNEQFF.

The chain employs TRBV5-1 and TRBJ2-5, with a possible D match to TRBD2 (5 bases). Trimming shortened V by 4 bases and J by 5 bases, and 9 bases separated the two germline ends. The V gene's germline CDR1 is SGHRS and CDR2 YFSETQ. There are 12 residues in the CDR3. CDR3 sequence (DNA): TGCGCCAGCAGCCCCTCGGGGGAGACCCAGTACTTC. As protein: CASSPSGETQYF.

J is TRBJ2-7 and V is TRBV6-5; 7 bases are a match to TRBD1. Germline CDR1 reads MNHEY; CDR2 reads SVGAGI. The CDR3 has 15 residues. Losses at the gene ends were 4 bases for V and 4 bases for J; bases not matched to a gene: 10. CDR3 region: CASSSYPGQAYEQYF. CDR3 sequence (DNA): TGTGCCAGCAGTTCATACCCTGGACAGGCTTACGAGCAGTACTTC.

This clone was recorded a few times. In DNA, the CDR3 is TGTGCCAGTAGGAGTGGCGGGATCGATGAAGCTTTCTTT. Translating gives CASRSGGIDEAFF. This chain links TRBV19 with TRBJ1-1; no reliable D call. This CDR3 comprises 13 residues. Germline V gives CDR1 LNHDA, CDR2 SQIVND (reference sequence). V lost 6 bases to trimming and J lost 7 bases, with 15 bases between them.

The chain joins TRBV9 to TRBJ1-4; 7 nucleotides align to TRBD1. V lost 1 base to trimming and J lost 3 bases; unmatched junction nucleotides: 3. The length of the CDR3 is 15 residues. Germline CDR1 and CDR2: SGDLS and YYNGEE. Here the CDR3 DNA reads TGTGCCAGCAGCGTATATGGACAGGCTAATGAAAAACTGTTTTTT. Translated: CASSVYGQANEKLFF.

The chain couples TRBV7-2 to TRBJ1-3; unclear D gene. The CDR3 runs to 14 residues. Germline V lookup: CDR1 SGHTA, CDR2 FQGNSA. The germline V and J ends were trimmed by 5 bases and 0 bases, with 8 bases remaining between them. Written as DNA, the CDR3 is TGTGCCAGCAGCGTCCGGTCCTCTGGAAACACCATATATTTT. It encodes CASSVRSSGNTIYF.

The chain couples TRBV6-6 to TRBJ1-1, with D possibly being TRBD1 (6 bases). V lost 8 bases and J 0 bases, leaving 16 bases between the germline ends. The CDR3 runs to 15 residues. The germline V gene has CDR1 MNHNY and CDR2 SVGAGI (reference sequence). The CDR3 is CASSRKQGMNTEAFF. The CDR3 DNA reads TGTGCCAGCTCCAGAAAGCAGGGGATGAACACTGAAGCTTTCTTT.

J is TRBJ1-3 and V is TRBV30; D is undetermined. Trimming removed 3 bases at V and 0 bases at J, with 6 bases between. The CDR3 consists of 13 residues. Germline V gene sequence: CDR1 GTSNPN, CDR2 SVGIG (reference sequence). CDR3 in amino acids: CAWRISSGNTIYF. CDR3 coding DNA: TGTGCCTGGAGGATTAGCTCTGGAAACACCATATATTTT.

The gene calls are TRBV15 and TRBJ1-2; D possibly corresponds to TRBD1 (6 bases). The V end lost 5 bases, the J end lost 11 bases, and 15 bases lay between the germline ends. CDR3 length: 12 amino acids. The V gene's germline CDR1 is LNHNV and CDR2 YYDKDF (reference sequence). This chain's CDR3 is CATSGGLARYTF. In nucleotides, the CDR3 is TGTGCCACCAGCGGGGGCCTCGCACGGTACACCTTC. The full variable domain, with the rest looked up from reference TRBV15 and TRBJ1-2, is DAMVIQNPRYQVTQFGKPVTLSCSQTLNHNVMYWYQQKSSQAPKLLFHYYDKDFNNEADTPDNFQSRRPNTSFCFLDIRSPGLGDTAMYLCATSGGLARYTFGSGTRLTVV.

J is TRBJ1-5 and V is TRBV28, with 8 bases matching TRBD1. Germline CDR1 reads MDHEN; CDR2 reads SYDVKM. Trimming cost V 6 bases and J 1 base; bases outside gene matches: 5. CDR3 length: 15 amino acids. The CDR3 is CASRLTGASNQPQHF. CDR3 bases: TGTGCCAGCAGATTGACAGGGGCCAGCAATCAGCCCCAGCATTTT.

The chain recombines TRBV14 with TRBJ2-5, with a possible D match to TRBD1 (6 bases). In germline, CDR1 is SGHDN, CDR2 FVKESK. The length of the CDR3 is 12 residues. V shed 0 bases and J shed 9 bases, with 8 bases lying between them. The CDR3 loop is CASSQDSGAQYF. In DNA, the CDR3 is TGTGCCAGCAGCCAAGACTCAGGGGCCCAGTACTTC.

This clone was found a few times. The V gene is TRBV19, the J gene TRBJ1-4, with 7 nucleotides matching TRBD1. Trimming took 6 bases from V and 4 from J; bases not matched to a gene: 5. CDR1 and CDR2 from the germline V gene are LNHDA and SQIVND (reference sequence). This CDR3 spans 14 amino acids. CDR3 protein: CASRTGRHNEKLFF. In DNA, the CDR3 is TGTGCCAGTAGGACAGGGAGACATAATGAAAAACTGTTTTTT.